The entry below gives a single T cell receptor beta chain sequence along with its context. Its antigen is currently unknown. This record belongs to a study of T cell responses to AZD1222 COVID-19 vaccine. Study results and limitations: Increases in Spike-specific TCR breadth and depth were seen after two AZD1222 doses. In a largely white British group with more females than males, clonal diversity was possibly underestimated. Every sample of the repertoires postdated the peak T cell response.

The CDR3 spans 17 residues. Germline V gene sequence: CDR1 MNHEY, CDR2 SVGEGT. After removal of 5 bases from V and 2 bases from J, the junction contained 7 bases not matched to a gene. Some clones are missing from TCRdb's copy, which holds only in-frame ones; the method was immunoSEQ multiplex PCR. In the table there are some 160,000 clones, around 88% of which are singletons. The V and J genes are TRBV6-2 or TRBV6-3 and TRBJ2-3; 13 bases align to TRBD2. This TCR came from an adult who received the AZD1222 COVID-19 vaccine. Sequenced material: peripheral blood, taken 28 days after the second AZD1222 dose. The CDR3 reads CASSLRLAGGLTDTQYF. In DNA, the CDR3 is TGTGCCAGCAGTCTGAGACTAGCGGGGGGACTCACAGATACGCAGTATTTT.